This T cell receptor beta chain was obtained from a study of cytomegalovirus exposure and HLA in healthy donors. In the PCR, 60 Vbeta and 13 Jbeta primers were used. Method: immunoSEQ multiplex PCR; TCRdb's copy keeps in-frame clones and lacks some. The table has some 140,000 clones, 70% to 80% seen once. The donors (healthy individuals) were bone marrow donors. The CDR3 is 13 amino acids. V trimming: 7 bases; J trimming: 6 bases; junction bases outside the gene matches: 8. The V gene's germline CDR1 is SQVTM and CDR2 ANQGSEA. The TCR sequence derives from a woman aged 55 to 70 in good health and CMV-seronegative. The rearrangement uses TRBV29-1 and TRBJ2-5, with 10 positions matching TRBD1. The material sequenced was PBMCs. The CDR3 spells CSAFRDRGQTQYF. The CDR3 bases are TGCAGCGCCTTCCGGGACAGGGGCCAGACCCAGTACTTC.